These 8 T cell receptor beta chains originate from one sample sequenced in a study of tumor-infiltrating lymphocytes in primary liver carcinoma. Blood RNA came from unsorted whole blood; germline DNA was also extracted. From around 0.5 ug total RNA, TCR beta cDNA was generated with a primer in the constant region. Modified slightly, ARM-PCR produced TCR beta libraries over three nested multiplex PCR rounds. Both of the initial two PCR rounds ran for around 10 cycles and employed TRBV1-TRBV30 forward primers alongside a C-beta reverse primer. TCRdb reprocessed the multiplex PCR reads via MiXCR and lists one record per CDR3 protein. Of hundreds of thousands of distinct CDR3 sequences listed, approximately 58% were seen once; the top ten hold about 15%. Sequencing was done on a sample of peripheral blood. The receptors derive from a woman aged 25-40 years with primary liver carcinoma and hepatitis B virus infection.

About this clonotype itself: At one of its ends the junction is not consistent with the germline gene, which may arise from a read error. The CDR3 nucleotides read TGTGCCAGCAGTTACATCGTAGCGGGAGTCACGGACTTC. It specifies CASSYIVAGVTDF. This chain uses TRBV6-2 or TRBV6-3 with TRBJ2-5, with TRBD2 identical over 9 bases. CDR1 MNHEY and CDR2 SVGEGT come from the germline V gene. This CDR3 has 13 residues.

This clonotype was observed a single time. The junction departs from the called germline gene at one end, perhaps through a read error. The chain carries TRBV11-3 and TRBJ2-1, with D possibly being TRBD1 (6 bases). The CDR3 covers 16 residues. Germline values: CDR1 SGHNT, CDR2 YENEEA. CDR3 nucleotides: TGCGTCAGCAGCCAAGGACAGAGGGGATCGTACAATGAGCAGTTCTTC. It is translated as CVSSQGQRGSYNEQFF.

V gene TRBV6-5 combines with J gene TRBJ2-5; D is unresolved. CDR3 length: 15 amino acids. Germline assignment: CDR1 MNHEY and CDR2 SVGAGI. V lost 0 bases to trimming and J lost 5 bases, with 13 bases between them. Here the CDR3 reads CASSYSEGHRETQYF. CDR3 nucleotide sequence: TGTGCCAGCAGTTACTCTGAAGGTCATCGGGAGACCCAGTACTTC.

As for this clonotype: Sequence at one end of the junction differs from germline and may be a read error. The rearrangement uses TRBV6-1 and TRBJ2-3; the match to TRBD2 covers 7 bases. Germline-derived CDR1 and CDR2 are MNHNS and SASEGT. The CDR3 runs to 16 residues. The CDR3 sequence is CTSRERTSTEYNTQYF. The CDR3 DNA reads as TGTACCAGCAGAGAGCGGACTAGTACCGAATATAATACGCAGTATTTT.

The CDR3 sequence: CASSRVSSGTGETQYF. CDR3 nucleotides: TGTGCCAGCAGCCGAGTGTCTAGCGGGACTGGGGAGACCCAGTACTTC. The V call is TRBV4-2, the J call TRBJ2-5; TRBD2 matches 9 bases. The CDR3 consists of 16 residues. The germline V gene encodes CDR1 LGHNA and CDR2 YNFKEQ. Unmatched junction bases numbered 11, after V lost 4 bases and J lost 5 bases.

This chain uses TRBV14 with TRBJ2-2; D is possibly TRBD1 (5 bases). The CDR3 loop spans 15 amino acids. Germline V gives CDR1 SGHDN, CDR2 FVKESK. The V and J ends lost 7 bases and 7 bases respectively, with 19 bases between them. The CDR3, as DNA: TGTGCCAGCAACCGTCCGCAGGGAAAGGTCGGGGAGCTGTTTTTT. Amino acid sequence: CASNRPQGKVGELFF.

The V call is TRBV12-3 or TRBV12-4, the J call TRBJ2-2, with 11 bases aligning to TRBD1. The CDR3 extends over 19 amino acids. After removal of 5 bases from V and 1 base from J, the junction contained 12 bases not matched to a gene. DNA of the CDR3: TGTGCCAGCAGTGAAATTAGGACAGGGGGCGACCAGAACACCGGGGAGCTGTTTTTT. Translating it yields CASSEIRTGGDQNTGELFF.

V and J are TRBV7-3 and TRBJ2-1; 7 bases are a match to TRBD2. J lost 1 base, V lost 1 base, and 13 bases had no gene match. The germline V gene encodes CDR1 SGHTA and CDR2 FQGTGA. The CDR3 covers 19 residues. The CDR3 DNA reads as TGTGCCAGCAGCTTAATGGTCCTGACTAGCATAAGATCCTACAATGAGCAGTTCTTC. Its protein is CASSLMVLTSIRSYNEQFF. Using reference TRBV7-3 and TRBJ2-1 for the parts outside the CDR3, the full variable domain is GAGVSQTPSNKVTEKGKYVELRCDPISGHTALYWYRQSLGQGPEFLIYFQGTGAADDSGLPNDRFFAVRPEGSVSTLKIQRTERGDSAVYLCASSLMVLTSIRSYNEQFFGPGTRLTVL.